The clone carrying this T cell receptor delta chain was observed a handful of times. The target antigen is unknown. The V gene end was trimmed by 2 bases and the J gene end by 0 bases; junction bases not matched to a gene: 25. The CDR3 is made up of 24 amino acids. Germline V gives CDR1 TSWWSYY, CDR2 QGS. Extracted RNA was reverse transcribed into cDNA. Pooled V-gene forward primers with one constant-region reverse primer generated the CDR3 amplicons by multiplex PCR. TCRdb re-called the multiplex PCR reads with CATT. The table records 54,000 or so delta-chain clones, about a sixth of them present only once. These data originate in a study of Vδ1+ human thymocytes. Study-level results: Thymic TRG and TRD repertoires appeared highly polyclonal, with Gaussian CDR3 length distributions.

Sequenced input: Vdelta1+ gamma-delta thymocytes from the thymus. The subset was: FACS-sorted CD3+ TCRalphabeta- TCRVdelta1+ TCRVdelta2- thymocytes. The chain links TRDV1 to TRDJ1; TRDD3 matches at 12 bases. The receptor's source is a boy under three years old who had congenital heart surgery. CDR3 region: CALGEDRPDRGYWGIPPYTDKLIF. For the CDR3, the DNA is TGTGCTCTTGGGGAAGACCGCCCCGATAGGGGGTACTGGGGGATACCCCCCTACACCGATAAACTCATCTTT.